This TCR beta chain was sequenced for a study of control samples from healthy donors and cancer patients. Sequencing was performed with immunoSEQ multiplex PCR; in TCRdb, only in-frame clones are kept and a portion is missing. The data contain about 59,000 clones, more than 85% of them seen just once; the ten biggest clones take up around 1.7%. The CDR3 loop spans 16 amino acids. The J segment lost 6 bases and the V segment lost 5 bases, leaving 10 bases of the junction unmatched. Germline values: CDR1 SGHRS, CDR2 YFSETQ. This sequence originates from a man in his forties with colorectal cancer. Sequencing used PBMCs. The chain is built from TRBV5-1 and TRBJ2-1, with 11 positions matching TRBD2. The CDR3 coding sequence is TGCGCCAGCAGACGTAGCGGGGGGGCAGCTGGCAATGAGCAGTTCTTC. Translated: CASRRSGGAAGNEQFF.